The 23 T cell receptor beta chains presented below share a single source sample, sequenced in a study of T cells in women clearing cervical HPV infection (dated by TCRdb to 2017 to 2018). The library was prepared using the immunoSEQ multiplex PCR assay. TCRdb limited this immuneACCESS table to in-frame rearrangements with V and J called. A share of clones is missing; checked studies link under half to unresolved V genes, and the rest is unexplained. This sample's clone table shows fewer than 25,000 clones. Of the sample, over 4.5% falls within the top ten clones. Material for sequencing was blood buffy coat. The origin of the receptors is a woman aged 18-70 years with a cervical HPV16 infection that either progressed to CIN3+ or cleared (not recorded which).

About this clone itself: The read falls 3 residues short of the CDR3 end, and the missing part is taken from the germline J gene. The V and J genes are TRBV5-1 and TRBJ2-1, with 10 bases identical to TRBD2. The CDR3 has 16 amino acids. With V trimmed by 3 bases and J by 7 bases, 10 bases remained unmatched. The germline V gene encodes CDR1 SGHRS and CDR2 YFSETQ. CDR3 bases read: TGCGCCAGCAGCTCCTATCTCCCTAGCGGGGGAAATGAG. Amino acid sequence: CASSSYLPSGGNE. From start to end, the CDR3 is CASSSYLPSGGNEQFF.

Points on this clone: The sequence runs out 3 residues before the end of the CDR3; the remainder is reconstructed from the germline J gene. The V and J genes are TRBV2 and TRBJ2-3; TRBD1 matches at 7 bases. The germline gives CDR1 SNHLY, CDR2 FYNNEI. This CDR3 region has 15 residues. The CDR3 spells CASTQGDLSNQPQYF. The CDR3 bases that were read are TGTGCCAGCACGCAGGGGGATTTAAGCAATCAGCCG.

On this clone: The read terminates 3 residues before the CDR3 end, so the remaining end is supplied by the germline J gene. The rearrangement links TRBV7-3 to TRBJ2-1; TRBD2 aligns across 7 bases. V dropped 2 bases and J dropped 5; count of bases not matched to a gene: 6. The CDR3 totals 15 residues. The germline V gene has CDR1 SGHTA and CDR2 FQGTGA. CDR3 bases read: TGTGCCAGCAGCTTACGCGCAGGGAGGGACAATGAG. Encoded protein: CASSLRAGRDNE. The full CDR3 reads CASSLRAGRDNEQFF.

Comments on this clone: The read finishes 3 residues shy of the CDR3 end, and the germline J gene is used to complete it. The genes are TRBV5-4 and TRBJ1-6; D may be TRBD1 (5 bases). The CDR3 is 16 amino acids. Germline V CDR1 and CDR2: SGHNT, YYREEE (reference sequence). Trimming pared 3 bases from V and 8 bases from J, leaving 18 bases between. CDR3 amino acids: CASSSAPQGFDSPLHF. CDR3 DNA, as far as it was read: TGTGCCAGCAGCTCAGCGCCGCAGGGTTTTGATTCACCC.

As concerns this clone: The CDR3 goes on 3 residues after the read ends, and that part is filled in from the germline J gene. The V gene is TRBV19, the J gene TRBJ2-6; D may be TRBD1 (5 bases). There are 15 residues in the CDR3. In germline, CDR1 is LNHDA, CDR2 SQIVND (reference sequence). V lost 3 bases and J lost 1, with 7 bases in between. The CDR3 sequence is CASSISGSGANVLTF. The sequenced CDR3 bases are TGTGCCAGTAGTATCTCAGGGTCTGGGGCCAACGTC.

As concerns this clone: The CDR3 is cut off 3 residues early in the read; its end comes from the germline J gene. This sequence joins TRBV27 and TRBJ2-1, with 7 bases matching TRBD2. The V gene end was trimmed by 5 bases and the J gene end by 7 bases; junction bases not matched to a gene: 17. Per the germline V gene, CDR1 is MNHEY and CDR2 is SMNVEV (reference sequence). This CDR3 has 17 amino acids. The CDR3 loop is CASSSSQRGRAVNEQFF. Partial CDR3 DNA: TGTGCCAGCAGTAGCAGCCAGCGGGGCAGAGCGGTAAATGAG.

As concerns this clone: The read halts 3 residues ahead of the CDR3 end, with the missing end drawn from the germline J gene. This chain uses TRBV7-9 with TRBJ2-7; weak D call: TRBD1 (6 bases). Germline assignment: CDR1 SEHNR and CDR2 FQNEAQ (reference sequence). This CDR3 has 12 amino acids. Trimming removed 7 bases at V and 3 bases at J, with 10 bases between. CDR3 DNA (partial): TGTGCCAGCACCCCGGACAGCTACGAG. Translated, it gives CASTPDSYE. In full, the CDR3 is CASTPDSYEQYF.

On this clone: Sequencing ends 3 residues short of the CDR3 end; the germline J gene provides the rest. The V call is TRBV7-9, the J call TRBJ1-2; TRBD1 is a possible D gene (5 bases). This CDR3 spans 15 amino acids. The germline gives CDR1 SEHNR, CDR2 FQNEAQ (reference sequence). The CDR3 bases that were read are TGTGCCAGCAGCTTAGTTTCGGGACTACGTTCCGAC. It translates to CASSLVSGLRSD. The full CDR3 protein reads CASSLVSGLRSDYTF. The full variable domain, in which reference TRBV7-9 and TRBJ1-2 provide the parts outside the CDR3, is DTGVSQNPRHKITKRGQNVTFRCDPISEHNRLYWYRQTLGQGPEFLTYFQNEAQLEKSRLLSDRFSAERPKGSFSTLEIQRTEQGDSAMYLCASSLVSGLRSDYTFGSGTRLTVV.

A word on this clone: Read data end 3 residues before the CDR3 end; the end is taken from the germline J gene. The chain recombines TRBV19 with TRBJ1-2, with 8 bases fitting TRBD1. The length of the CDR3 is 17 residues. With V trimmed by 5 bases and J by 4 bases, 15 bases remained unmatched. CDR1 is LNHDA and CDR2 is SQIVND in the germline V gene (reference sequence). CDR3 in amino acids: CASSLPGTGARAYGYTF. Partial CDR3 DNA: TGTGCCAGTAGTCTCCCCGGGACAGGAGCAAGAGCCTATGGC. Complete variable domain (other parts from reference TRBV19 and TRBJ1-2): DGGITQSPKYLFRKEGQNVTLSCEQNLNHDAMYWYRQDPGQGLRLIYYSQIVNDFQKGDIAEGYSVSREKKESFPLTVTSAQKNPTAFYLCASSLPGTGARAYGYTFGSGTRLTVV.

As for this clone: The junction and the germline gene differ at one end; a read error may be behind it. The read ends 3 residues shy of where the CDR3 ends; the end is completed using the germline J gene. Other DNA sequences of this sample code for an identical CDR3. The rearrangement uses TRBV5-6 and TRBJ1-3; no reliable D call. Germline CDR1 SGHDT, CDR2 YYEEEE. The CDR3 sequence is 15 residues long. CDR3 amino acids: CASSLVDSSGNTIYF. CDR3 bases read: TGTGCCAGCAGCTTGGTGGACTCAAGTGGAAACACG.

For this clone: The DNA ends 3 residues before the CDR3 does, and the rest of the CDR3 is filled in from the germline J gene. V usage is TRBV19 and J usage is TRBJ1-2, with a weak D call TRBD1 (5 bases). With 3 bases removed from V and 2 bases from J, the gap between germline ends came to 16 bases. From germline, CDR1 is LNHDA and CDR2 SQIVND (reference sequence). The CDR3 is 16 residues long. CDR3 DNA, as far as it was read: TGTGCCAGTAGTATTGACTTGAGCAGGGTGAACTATGGC. This codes for CASSIDLSRVNYG. In full, the CDR3 reads CASSIDLSRVNYGYTF.

A note on this clone: The read gets to within 3 residues of the CDR3 end, and the germline J gene fills in the rest. The chain couples TRBV20-1 to TRBJ2-2; 11 positions match TRBD2. The J segment lost 3 bases and the V segment lost 3 bases, leaving 6 bases of the junction unmatched. CDR3 length equals 16 residues. Per the germline V gene, CDR1 is DFQATT and CDR2 is SNEGSKA (reference sequence). CDR3 sequence reads: CSASILLAGDTGELFF. CDR3 DNA, as far as it was read: TGCAGTGCTAGTATCCTACTAGCGGGGGACACCGGGGAG.

With respect to this clone: The CDR3 end falls 3 residues outside the read, so it is completed with the germline J gene. This chain links TRBV19 with TRBJ2-7, with 15 bases identical to TRBD2. The germline V gene encodes CDR1 LNHDA and CDR2 SQIVND (reference sequence). The CDR3 is 17 amino acids. Trimming at V came to 5 bases and at J to 4 bases, leaving 9 bases not matched to a gene. The CDR3 sequence: CASSFGTSGRYPYEQYF. The CDR3 bases that were read are TGTGCCAGTAGTTTCGGGACTAGCGGGAGGTATCCTTACGAG. Combining the CDR3 with reference TRBV19 and TRBJ2-7 gives the whole variable domain DGGITQSPKYLFRKEGQNVTLSCEQNLNHDAMYWYRQDPGQGLRLIYYSQIVNDFQKGDIAEGYSVSREKKESFPLTVTSAQKNPTAFYLCASSFGTSGRYPYEQYFGPGTRLTVT.

With regard to this clone: The CDR3 extends 3 residues past the end of the read, so its final part is completed from the germline J gene. The chain couples TRBV20-1 to TRBJ1-1; D ambiguous. CDR3 size: 14 residues. From germline, CDR1 is DFQATT and CDR2 SNEGSKA (reference sequence). The V gene lost 2 bases and the J gene lost 1 base, with 11 bases spanning the gap. CDR3 bases read: TGCAGTGCTAGAATGTCCCGGGGGAACACTGAA. Translating gives CSARMSRGNTE. The full CDR3 protein is CSARMSRGNTEAFF.

Notes on this clone: The read ends 3 residues before the CDR3 terminus; that terminus is restored from the germline J gene. The rearrangement uses TRBV18 and TRBJ2-1, with 9 bases aligning to TRBD1. Germline trimming cut 6 bases from V and 4 bases from J; bases unmatched to any gene: 7. The CDR3 runs 15 residues. Germline V lookup: CDR1 KGHSH, CDR2 LQKENI. The CDR3 sequence is CASSPGTGSYNEQFF. Partial CDR3 DNA: TGTGCCAGCTCTCCCGGGACAGGGAGTTACAATGAG.

CDR3 sequence: CAIMTSGYEQYF. CDR3 bases read: TGTGCCATCATGACTAGTGGGTACGAG. The chain uses TRBV10-3 and TRBJ2-7, with D tentatively TRBD2 (6 bases). The CDR3 end lies 3 residues beyond the end of the read and is filled in from the germline J gene. The V gene lost 7 bases and the J gene lost 4 bases, with 11 bases spanning the gap. Germline CDR1 ENHRY, CDR2 SYGVKD. This CDR3 region has 12 residues.

The CDR3 region is CASSQDISYEQYF. Incomplete CDR3 DNA: TGTGCCAGCAGCCAAGATATCAGCTACGAG. V and J are TRBV3-1 (or the pseudogene TRBV3-2) and TRBJ2-7; no reliable D call. The missing CDR3 end, 3 residues past where the read stops, is filled in from the germline J gene. The V gene lost 0 bases and the J gene lost 3 bases, with 6 bases spanning the gap. The germline gives CDR1 LGHDT, CDR2 YNNKEL (reference sequence). The CDR3 sequence is 13 residues long.

As concerns this clone: The read finishes 3 residues shy of the CDR3 end, and the germline J gene is used to complete it. V is TRBV2 and J is TRBJ2-1; 7 bases are a match to TRBD2. CDR3 size: 15 residues. J lost 6 bases, V lost 4 bases, and 9 bases had no gene match. Germline CDR1 SNHLY, CDR2 FYNNEI. The CDR3 bases that were read are TGTGCCAGCAGTGTCAGGCAGGGAGGGCGCAATGAG. It translates to CASSVRQGGRNE. The CDR3 reads in full as CASSVRQGGRNEQFF.

As concerns this clone: The CDR3 is cut off 3 residues early in the read; its end comes from the germline J gene. This rearrangement joins TRBV5-4 to TRBJ2-3; 11 bases are shared with TRBD2. V was pared by 0 bases and J by 6 bases, with 3 bases of the junction left unmatched. This CDR3 is built from 15 residues. The germline CDR1 and CDR2 sequences are SGHNT and YYREEE (reference sequence). The CDR3 here is CASSLVSSGRDTQYF. CDR3 DNA, as far as it was read: TGTGCCAGCAGCTTGGTGTCTAGCGGGAGGGATACG. Full variable domain (rest looked up from reference TRBV5-4 and TRBJ2-3): ETGVTQSPTHLIKTRGQQVTLRCSSQSGHNTVSWYQQALGQGPQFIFQYYREEENGRGNFPPRFSGLQFPNYSSELNVNALELDDSALYLCASSLVSSGRDTQYFGPGTRLTVL.

Details on this clone: Read sequence stops 3 residues before the CDR3 end, and the germline J gene provides the missing end. This chain links TRBV7-8 with TRBJ2-7, with D tentatively TRBD1 (6 bases). Germline loops: CDR1 SGHVS, CDR2 FQNEAQ. This CDR3 has 13 amino acids. Between the trimmed V and J ends, which lost 2 bases and 6 bases, there was a span of 11 bases. The CDR3 region is CASSLIRGREQYF. The DNA read from the CDR3 is TGTGCCAGCAGCTTAATCAGGGGTCGCGAG.

A remark on this clone: The CDR3 end lies 3 residues beyond the end of the read and is filled in from the germline J gene. This chain links TRBV18 with TRBJ2-7; TRBD2 matches at 7 bases. The CDR3 is made up of 17 amino acids. Unmatched junction bases numbered 11, after V lost 0 bases and J lost 3 bases. CDR1 KGHSH and CDR2 LQKENI come from the germline V gene. The CDR3 loop reads CASSPPSSGPLSYEQYF. CDR3 DNA, as far as it was read: TGTGCCAGCTCACCACCGTCTAGCGGCCCCTTAAGCTACGAG.

As for this clone: With the read ending 3 residues before the CDR3 end, the germline J gene is used to fill in that end. The V call is TRBV6-1, the J call TRBJ2-3; D is possibly TRBD1 (5 bases). The CDR3 extends over 15 amino acids. Between the trimmed V and J ends, which lost 4 bases and 2 bases, there was a span of 13 bases. CDR1 is MNHNS and CDR2 is SASEGT in the germline V gene. CDR3 amino acids: CASSGNRIFTDTQYF. The covered CDR3 bases are TGTGCCAGCAGTGGAAACAGGATATTCACAGATACG.

Comments on this clone: The CDR3 is cut off 3 residues early in the read; its end comes from the germline J gene. The chain recombines TRBV20-1 with TRBJ2-2; 11 bases match TRBD2. The CDR3 totals 16 residues. V was pared by 0 bases and J by 4 bases, with 4 bases of the junction left unmatched. Germline CDR1 and CDR2: DFQATT and SNEGSKA (reference sequence). CDR3 protein: CSARDRLAGITGELFF. CDR3 bases read: TGCAGTGCTAGAGATCGACTAGCGGGGATCACCGGGGAG.